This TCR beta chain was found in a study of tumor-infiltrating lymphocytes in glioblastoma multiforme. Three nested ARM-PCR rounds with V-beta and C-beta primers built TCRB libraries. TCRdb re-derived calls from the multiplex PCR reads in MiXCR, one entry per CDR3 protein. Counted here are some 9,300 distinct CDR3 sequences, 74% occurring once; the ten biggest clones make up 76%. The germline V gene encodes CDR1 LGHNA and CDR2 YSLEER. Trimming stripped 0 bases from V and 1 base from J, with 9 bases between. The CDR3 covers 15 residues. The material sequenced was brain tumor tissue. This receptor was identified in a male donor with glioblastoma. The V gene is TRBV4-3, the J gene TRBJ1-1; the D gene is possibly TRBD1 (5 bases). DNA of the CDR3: TGCGCCAGCAGCCAAGACAGGGCGGGGAACACTGAAGCTTTCTTT. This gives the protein CASSQDRAGNTEAFF.